Each of the 4 T cell receptor beta chains below was sequenced from the same sample in a study of regulatory T cells in long-lasting Graves disease. Documented time point: newly diagnosed GD, antithyroid drugs for less than 3 months. There was RNA extracted from PBMCs, and the TCR library was made from it. Arm-PCR with iRepertoire HTBI primers amplified the CDR3 regions for these TCR beta libraries. TCRdb itself ran the multiplex PCR reads through MiXCR, one entry per CDR3 protein. The sample holds around 460,000 distinct CDR3 sequences, about 14% seen once. The same data also went into a second study, on T cells in Graves' hyperthyroidism and ophthalmopathy.

The material sequenced was peripheral blood mononuclear cells (PBMCs), taken at new diagnosis, from a patient treated with antithyroid drugs. These TCRs come from a woman aged 45 to 65 with Graves disease.

Many counts were recorded for this clonotype. The chain links TRBV6-1 to TRBJ1-1; D is ambiguous. The CDR3 runs 13 residues. Germline loops: CDR1 MNHNS, CDR2 SASEGT. V gave up 2 bases and J gave up 3 bases, with 7 bases separating them. Here the CDR3 reads CASSEPSDTEAFF. The CDR3 region has the DNA TGTGCCAGCAGTGAACCCTCCGACACTGAAGCTTTCTTT.

This clonotype has a handful of counts. Mismatch with germline at one junction end may stem from a read error. The rearrangement joins TRBV30 to TRBJ1-2; the D is unclear. The germline V gene encodes CDR1 GTSNPN and CDR2 SVGIG (reference sequence). The CDR3 is made up of 17 amino acids. DNA for the CDR3: TGTGCCTGGACCAAAATTTCGGAGGCAGCAATTTCTTATGGCTACATCTTC. This codes for CAWTKISEAAISYGYIF.

This clonotype has ten or more counts. This chain joins TRBV28 and TRBJ2-5; TRBD2 agrees at 12 bases. J was trimmed by 5 bases and V by 5 bases; bases with no gene match: 18. The CDR3 extends over 19 amino acids. From germline, CDR1 is MDHEN and CDR2 SYDVKM. CDR3 in amino acids: CASSLRRLAGGPATETQYF. The CDR3 nucleotides are TGTGCCAGCAGTCTCCGCCGTCTAGCGGGAGGGCCAGCGACGGAGACCCAGTACTTC.

The rearrangement links TRBV5-1 to TRBJ1-2; no firm D call. The CDR3 is 14 residues long. The V gene's germline CDR1 is SGHRS and CDR2 YFSETQ. The V end was cut by 3 bases, the J end by 6 bases, with 15 bases between. Here the CDR3 reads CASSYGTELDGYTF. DNA of the CDR3: TGCGCCAGCAGCTACGGTACAGAATTGGATGGCTACACCTTC.